This TCR beta chain stems from a study of blood T cell repertoires in COVID-19. Background on the study: Acute-phase and convalescent COVID-19 samples originated in the United States, Italy and Spain. Nucleic acid was either cDNA or gDNA, and it came from T cells, B-cell-depleted T cells, or PBMCs.

The length of the CDR3 is 10 residues. In the source study's methods: Amplification of reference gene primers provided the estimated nucleated cell counts. Measured with immunoSEQ multiplex PCR; TCRdb has only the in-frame clones, and not every one. V and J calls and clone size are given by that table; D and trimming were obtained from the DNA. Here the sample spans about 100,000 clones, 91% being singletons. Sequenced sample: peripheral blood. The chain recombines TRBV21-1 with TRBJ2-2; the table's D gene call, TRBD1, was not cross checked with the DNA. TRBV21-1 is noted as a pseudogene. The clonotype was recovered from a man aged 50-59 years with active COVID-19. This chain's CDR3 is CASPQGGLFF. In nucleotides, the CDR3 is TGTGCCAGCCCCCAAGGGGGGCTGTTTTTT.